What follows are 27 T cell receptor beta chains derived from one specimen sequenced in a study of blood T cell repertoires in COVID-19. Assay used: immunoSEQ multiplex PCR; TCRdb lists only in-frame clones, some missing. The top ten clones hold 5% to 6.5% of a sample with over 95,000 clones, roughly 85% of them seen once. Source material: peripheral blood. The receptors come from a woman aged 55-69 years with COVID-19, enrolled during active disease.

The rearrangement joins TRBV12-3 or TRBV12-4 to TRBJ2-7; TRBD1 aligns across 9 bases. Germline trimming cut 5 bases from V and 3 bases from J; bases unmatched to any gene: 2. The CDR3 is 13 residues long. CDR3 DNA: TGTGCCAGCAGTCAGACAGGGGGCTACGAGCAGTACTTC. Amino acids: CASSQTGGYEQYF.

This clone has a handful of counts. The chain uses TRBV6-5 and TRBJ1-2; 8 positions agree with TRBD1. The CDR3 is 14 amino acids. V was clipped by 2 bases and J by 7 bases; unmatched bases: 6. The V gene's germline CDR1 is MNHEY and CDR2 SVGAGI. CDR3 coding DNA: TGTGCCAGCAGTTACCGACAGGGGCCTGGTGGCTACACCTTC. Translated: CASSYRQGPGGYTF.

This clone has only one observation. The V and J genes are TRBV5-1 and TRBJ2-3; D is perhaps TRBD2 (6 bases). Germline V gives CDR1 SGHRS, CDR2 YFSETQ. The CDR3 runs to 12 residues. Trimming removed 3 bases from V and 4 bases from J, with 6 bases in between. The CDR3 loop is CASSWGADTQYF. The CDR3 coding sequence is TGCGCCAGCAGCTGGGGGGCAGATACGCAGTATTTT.

The rearrangement joins TRBV19 to TRBJ2-1; 8 bases line up with TRBD2. CDR1 and CDR2 from the germline V gene are LNHDA and SQIVND (reference sequence). V shed 0 bases, J shed 4 bases, and the junction held 2 bases outside the gene matches. The CDR3 totals 15 residues. In DNA form, the CDR3 reads TGTGCCAGTAGTATAGACGGACTAGCTTACAATGAGCAGTTCTTC. It specifies CASSIDGLAYNEQFF.

The chain employs TRBV7-2 and TRBJ2-4; a possible D gene is TRBD2 (6 bases). In germline, CDR1 is SGHTA, CDR2 FQGNSA. V lost 5 bases to trimming and J lost 8 bases, with 16 bases between them. The CDR3 runs 14 residues. DNA of the CDR3: TGTGCCAGCAGCCCCAAATTTTGGGGGGACATTCAGTACTTC. It encodes CASSPKFWGDIQYF. Supplemented by reference TRBV7-2 and TRBJ2-4, the full variable domain reads GAGVSQSPSNKVTEKGKDVELRCDPISGHTALYWYRQSLGQGLEFLIYFQGNSAPDKSGLPSDRFSAERTGGSVSTLTIQRTQQEDSAVYLCASSPKFWGDIQYFGAGTRLSVL.

The chain links TRBV5-1 to TRBJ1-2; the match to TRBD1 covers 9 bases. With V trimmed by 3 bases and J by 6 bases, 3 bases remained unmatched. The germline V gene encodes CDR1 SGHRS and CDR2 YFSETQ. This CDR3 contains 13 residues. The CDR3 is CASSSDRGNGYTF. The DNA for the CDR3 is TGCGCCAGCAGCTCGGACAGGGGAAATGGCTACACCTTC.

The genes are TRBV19 and TRBJ2-6; TRBD1 might be the D (6 bases). The CDR3 has 18 residues. Trimming left V 3 bases short and J 0 bases short, with 15 bases between. The germline CDR1 and CDR2 sequences are LNHDA and SQIVND (reference sequence). CDR3 in DNA: TGTGCCAGTAGTATTCGGGCAGGGACATACTCTGGGGCCAACGTCCTGACTTTC. Translated, it gives CASSIRAGTYSGANVLTF.

V is TRBV9 and J is TRBJ2-3; a possible D gene is TRBD2 (7 bases). Germline lookup yields CDR1 SGDLS and CDR2 YYNGEE. The CDR3 is 16 amino acids. Deletions cut 1 base from V and 0 bases from J, with 12 bases between. This CDR3 reads CASSVMGGQSTDTQYF. As DNA, the CDR3 is TGTGCCAGCAGCGTAATGGGGGGGCAGAGCACAGATACGCAGTATTTT.

The chain uses TRBV27 and TRBJ1-1; 8 bases match TRBD1. The germline V gene encodes CDR1 MNHEY and CDR2 SMNVEV (reference sequence). J was trimmed by 1 base and V by 1 base; bases with no gene match: 11. This CDR3 is 18 amino acids long. The CDR3 protein is CASSLYTLGTGQNTEAFF. The CDR3 DNA sequence: TGTGCCAGCAGTTTATACACTCTCGGGACAGGACAGAACACTGAAGCTTTCTTT.

The V and J genes are TRBV9 and TRBJ1-1, with unresolved D. This CDR3 has 14 residues. The germline V gene encodes CDR1 SGDLS and CDR2 YYNGEE. V lost 4 bases, J lost 6 bases, and 16 bases lay in between. In DNA, the CDR3 is TGTGCCAGCAGCCCTAGATCGGTTGAGGCTGAAGCTTTCTTT. It yields the protein CASSPRSVEAEAFF.

The J gene is TRBJ1-2, the V gene TRBV5-1; D uncertain. V lost 0 bases to trimming and J lost 8 bases, with 11 bases between them. The CDR3 totals 13 residues. Looked up from germline, CDR1 is SGHRS and CDR2 is YFSETQ. Here the CDR3 DNA reads TGCGCCAGCAGCTTGGATCTAGTACGGGGCTACACCTTC. Translating it yields CASSLDLVRGYTF.

V is TRBV6-2 or TRBV6-3 and J is TRBJ2-7, with unresolved D. Per the germline V gene, CDR1 is MNHEY and CDR2 is SVGEGT. This CDR3 spans 13 amino acids. Between the trimmed V and J ends, which lost 2 bases and 9 bases, there was a span of 14 bases. The CDR3 DNA follows: TGTGCCAGCAGTTACCCTGACATTCTCGGGCAGTACTTC. It is translated as CASSYPDILGQYF.

The V gene is TRBV7-8, the J gene TRBJ2-7, with 14 bases fitting TRBD2. Per germline, CDR1 SGHVS and CDR2 FQNEAQ. The trim removed 5 bases at V and 3 bases at J, leaving 3 bases unmatched. CDR3 length: 15 residues. The CDR3 is CASSTGLAGVYEQYF. CDR3 in DNA: TGTGCCAGCAGCACGGGACTAGCGGGGGTCTACGAGCAGTACTTC.

CDR3 protein: CASSYGQGWNTEAFF. CDR3 DNA: TGTGCCAGCAGTTACGGTCAGGGGTGGAACACTGAAGCTTTCTTT. The J gene is TRBJ1-1, the V gene TRBV6-5, with D maybe TRBD1 (6 bases). The germline V gene has CDR1 MNHEY and CDR2 SVGAGI. The V end lost 2 bases, the J end lost 1 base, and 11 bases lay between the germline ends. The CDR3 spans 15 residues.

The chain combines TRBV19 with TRBJ1-3; TRBD1 agrees at 8 bases. Germline loops: CDR1 LNHDA, CDR2 SQIVND (reference sequence). V was clipped by 7 bases and J by 0 bases; unmatched bases: 8. The length of the CDR3 is 16 residues. The CDR3 sequence is CASKVPGGYSGNTIYF. The CDR3 DNA is TGTGCCAGTAAAGTTCCAGGGGGCTACTCTGGAAACACCATATATTTT. The variable domain in full, completed from reference TRBV19 and TRBJ1-3, reads DGGITQSPKYLFRKEGQNVTLSCEQNLNHDAMYWYRQDPGQGLRLIYYSQIVNDFQKGDIAEGYSVSREKKESFPLTVTSAQKNPTAFYLCASKVPGGYSGNTIYFGEGSWLTVV.

This chain joins TRBV1 and TRBJ2-5; TRBD2, the D gene given by the table, was not confirmed from the DNA. TRBV1 is designated a pseudogene. The CDR3 is made up of 14 amino acids. CDR3 coding DNA: TGCACCAGCAGCCAAGATCACTTCCAAGAGACCCAGTACTTC. Protein product: CTSSQDHFQETQYF.

This clone was seen a few times. The CDR3 reads CASSLSTDTEAFF. The CDR3 DNA follows: TGCGCCAGCAGCTTGAGTACAGACACTGAAGCTTTCTTT. The V and J genes are TRBV5-1 and TRBJ1-1, with D unclear. The germline CDR1 and CDR2 sequences are SGHRS and YFSETQ. V lost 1 base to trimming and J lost 3 bases, with 7 bases between them. CDR3 size: 13 residues.

This chain connects TRBV9 to TRBJ2-2, with TRBD2 as a possible D gene (5 bases). CDR1 is SGDLS and CDR2 is YYNGEE in the germline V gene. The CDR3 contains 18 residues. The V end was cut by 2 bases, the J end by 1 base, with 18 bases between. CDR3: CASSVQSDYRKNTGELFF. The DNA for the CDR3 is TGTGCCAGCAGCGTGCAGAGTGACTACCGGAAGAACACCGGGGAGCTGTTTTTT.

The genes are TRBV11-1 and TRBJ2-7; the D is unclear. From germline, CDR1 is SGHAT and CDR2 FQDESV (reference sequence). V was cut by 4 bases and J by 3 bases, with 7 bases left in between. The CDR3 has 12 residues. CDR3 sequence (DNA): TGTGCCAGCAGCTACCGGGTCTACGAGCAGTACTTC. Protein product: CASSYRVYEQYF.

This sequence joins TRBV7-9 and TRBJ1-2, with 7 bases aligning to TRBD1. The CDR3 is made up of 17 amino acids. CDR1 SEHNR and CDR2 FQNEAQ come from the germline V gene (reference sequence). The ends lost 3 bases at V and 3 bases at J; junction bases unmatched: 13. The CDR3 region has the DNA TGTGCCAGCAGCTTCACAGGGGACCCTGTCCTTGACTATGGCTACACCTTC. Translation gives CASSFTGDPVLDYGYTF.

This clone was seen a single time. The CDR3 nucleotides read TGTGCCAGCAGTTCCTGGGGCCGAGATGAGCAGTTCTTC. Translating gives CASSSWGRDEQFF. The J gene is TRBJ2-1, the V gene TRBV7-9; TRBD1 is a possible D gene (5 bases). V was shortened by 6 bases and J by 8 bases, with 14 bases between the two germline ends. The CDR3 totals 13 residues. Germline loops: CDR1 SEHNR, CDR2 FQNEAQ (reference sequence).

V is TRBV30 and J is TRBJ1-2; 8 bases are shared with TRBD1. There are 15 residues in the CDR3. Trimming at V came to 3 bases and at J to 4 bases, leaving 10 bases not matched to a gene. The germline CDR1 and CDR2 sequences are GTSNPN and SVGIG (reference sequence). The CDR3 DNA follows: TGTGCCTGGAGCCTCCGACAGGGGAGGATCTATGGCTACACCTTC. It translates to CAWSLRQGRIYGYTF. The variable domain in full, completed from reference TRBV30 and TRBJ1-2, reads SQTIHQWPATLVQPVGSPLSLECTVEGTSNPNLYWYRQAAGRGLQLLFYSVGIGQISSEVPQNLSASRPQDRQFILSSKKLLLSDSGFYLCAWSLRQGRIYGYTFGSGTRLTVV.

This clone has only one observation. The CDR3 loop reads CASSQYRTGDGYTF. Here the CDR3 DNA reads TGTGCCAGCAGTCAGTATCGGACAGGGGATGGCTACACCTTC. This chain joins TRBV6-2 or TRBV6-3 and TRBJ1-2; 9 bases agree with TRBD1. CDR1 and CDR2 from the germline V gene are MNHEY and SVGEGT. After removal of 5 bases from V and 6 bases from J, the junction contained 7 bases not matched to a gene. The CDR3 contains 14 residues.

This chain connects TRBV6-2 or TRBV6-3 to TRBJ2-1; perhaps TRBD1 as D (5 bases). In germline, CDR1 is MNHEY, CDR2 SVGEGT. The CDR3 covers 12 residues. The V and J ends lost 2 bases and 8 bases respectively, with 7 bases between them. CDR3 protein: CASSYGADEQFF. The CDR3 bases are TGTGCCAGCAGTTACGGGGCCGATGAGCAGTTCTTC.

This clone has more than one count but fewer than ten. The chain uses TRBV30 and TRBJ1-3; 10 positions agree with TRBD1. V shed 2 bases and J 7 bases; nucleotides not matched to a gene: 5. CDR1 GTSNPN and CDR2 SVGIG come from the germline V gene (reference sequence). This CDR3 spans 14 amino acids. The CDR3 region has the DNA TGTGCCTGGAGTTTTCCGGGACAGGGGAACACCATATATTTT. Translating gives CAWSFPGQGNTIYF.

This rearrangement joins TRBV28 to TRBJ1-6; 7 positions match TRBD1. Germline lookup yields CDR1 MDHEN and CDR2 SYDVKM. CDR3 length: 14 amino acids. J was trimmed by 7 bases and V by 7 bases; bases with no gene match: 7. CDR3 nucleotide sequence: TGTGCCAGCACTCCGGGACAGTACAATTCACCCCTCCACTTT. Residues: CASTPGQYNSPLHF.

The chain employs TRBV5-1 and TRBJ1-4; 7 nucleotides line up with TRBD1. Germline V gene sequence: CDR1 SGHRS, CDR2 YFSETQ. Trimming took 1 base from V and 8 from J; bases not matched to a gene: 5. The CDR3 is made up of 14 amino acids. Here the CDR3 reads CASSLTTGAEKLFF. Here the CDR3 DNA reads TGCGCCAGCAGCTTGACAACAGGGGCCGAAAAACTGTTTTTT.